This TCR beta chain was observed in a study of T cell responses to AZD1222 COVID-19 vaccine. Broader study findings: Baseline serostatus was positive in only a handful of AZD1222 recipients. Of spike-specific TCRs, nearly half reportedly target regions left unmutated in variants.

On this clone: The antigen remains unidentified.

Libraries were prepared by immunoSEQ multiplex PCR; TCRdb keeps only in-frame clonotypes and omits some of them. The profile shows 66,000 or so clones, 79% of them singletons. CDR3 size: 15 residues. From germline, CDR1 is SQVTM and CDR2 ANQGSEA. V shed 4 bases and J 6 bases; nucleotides not matched to a gene: 13. The specimen comprised peripheral blood, sampled on day 0 of MenACWY control vaccination. This rearrangement joins TRBV29-1 to TRBJ1-2; 8 nucleotides match TRBD1. This clonotype originated in an adult in good health. CDR3 nucleotides: TGCAGCGTTGGAGGTGGCAGGGGGCTTTCGCATGGCTACACCTTC. This codes for CSVGGGRGLSHGYTF.